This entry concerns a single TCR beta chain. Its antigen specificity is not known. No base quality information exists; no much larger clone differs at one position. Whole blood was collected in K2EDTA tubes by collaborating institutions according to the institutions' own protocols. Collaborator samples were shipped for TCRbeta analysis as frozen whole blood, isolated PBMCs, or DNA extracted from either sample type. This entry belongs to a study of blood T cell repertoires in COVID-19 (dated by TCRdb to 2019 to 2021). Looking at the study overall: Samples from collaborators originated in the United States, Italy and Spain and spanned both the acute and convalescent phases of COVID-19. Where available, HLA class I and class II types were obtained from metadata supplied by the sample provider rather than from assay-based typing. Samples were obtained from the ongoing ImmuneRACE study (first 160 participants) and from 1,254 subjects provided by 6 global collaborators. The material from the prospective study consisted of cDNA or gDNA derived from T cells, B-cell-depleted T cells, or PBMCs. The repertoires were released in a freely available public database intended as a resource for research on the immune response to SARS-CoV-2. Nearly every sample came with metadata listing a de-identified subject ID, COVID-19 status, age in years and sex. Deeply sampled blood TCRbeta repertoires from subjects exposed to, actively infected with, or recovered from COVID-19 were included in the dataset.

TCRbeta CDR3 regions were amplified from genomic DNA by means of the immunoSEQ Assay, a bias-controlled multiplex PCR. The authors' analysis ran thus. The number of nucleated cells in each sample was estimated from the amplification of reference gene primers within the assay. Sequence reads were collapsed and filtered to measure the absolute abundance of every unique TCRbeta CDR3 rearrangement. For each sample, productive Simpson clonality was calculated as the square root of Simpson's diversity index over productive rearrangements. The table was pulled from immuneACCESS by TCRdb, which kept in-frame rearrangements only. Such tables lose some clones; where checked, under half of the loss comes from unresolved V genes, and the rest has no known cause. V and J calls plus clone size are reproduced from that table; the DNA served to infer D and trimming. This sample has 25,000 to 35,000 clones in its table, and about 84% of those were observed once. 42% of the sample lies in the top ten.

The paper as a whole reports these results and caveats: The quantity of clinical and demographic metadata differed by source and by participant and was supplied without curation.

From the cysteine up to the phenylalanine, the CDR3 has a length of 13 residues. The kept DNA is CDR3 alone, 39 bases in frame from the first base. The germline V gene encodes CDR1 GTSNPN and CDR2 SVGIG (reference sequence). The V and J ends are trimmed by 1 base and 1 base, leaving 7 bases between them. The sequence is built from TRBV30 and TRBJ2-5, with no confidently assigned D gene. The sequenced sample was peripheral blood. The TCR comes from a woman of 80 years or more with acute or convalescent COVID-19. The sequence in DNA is TGTGCCTGGAGTGGGGCCCGCCAAGAGACCCAGTACTTC. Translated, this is CAWSGARQETQYF.